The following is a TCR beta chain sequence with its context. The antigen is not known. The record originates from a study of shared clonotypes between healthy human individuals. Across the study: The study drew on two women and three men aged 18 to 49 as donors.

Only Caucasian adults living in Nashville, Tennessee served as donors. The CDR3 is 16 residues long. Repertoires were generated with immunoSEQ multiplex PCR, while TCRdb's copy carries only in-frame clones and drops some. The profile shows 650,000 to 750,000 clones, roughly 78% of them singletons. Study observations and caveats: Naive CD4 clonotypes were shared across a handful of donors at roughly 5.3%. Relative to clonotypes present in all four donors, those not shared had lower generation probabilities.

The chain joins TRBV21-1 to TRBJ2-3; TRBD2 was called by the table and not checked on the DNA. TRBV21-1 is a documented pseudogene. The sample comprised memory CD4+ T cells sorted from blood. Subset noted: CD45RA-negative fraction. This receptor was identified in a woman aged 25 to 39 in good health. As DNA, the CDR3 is TGTGCCAGCAGCACCGGACGTTCTCTAGGAGGAGATACGCAGTATTTT. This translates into CASSTGRSLGGDTQYF.